This T cell receptor beta chain was identified in a study of blood T cell repertoires in COVID-19. Across the whole study: Both acute and convalescent COVID-19 samples were obtained from the United States, Italy and Spain.

This CDR3 region has 13 residues. Trimming took 9 bases from V and 1 from J, leaving 9 bases between them. Germline V gives CDR1 LNHDA, CDR2 SQIVND (reference sequence). Participants, about 18 to 89 years old, spanned approximately 25 US areas. Grouping used clinical history reported by participants in a survey and questionnaire. Only in-frame clones appear in the TCRdb table, and some are missing; sequencing was by immunoSEQ multiplex PCR. The sample contains 150,000 to 200,000 clones, over 70% of which appear only once. Material for sequencing was PBMCs or T cells enriched from blood (not recorded which). This receptor was obtained from a woman between 45 and 60 years old in a cohort exposed to, infected with or recovered from COVID-19 (not recorded which). The chain joins TRBV19 to TRBJ2-2; a weak D match, TRBD1 (5 bases). CDR3 amino acids: CASAGWNTGELFF. The CDR3, as DNA: TGTGCCAGCGCAGGGTGGAACACCGGGGAGCTGTTTTTT.